This T cell receptor (beta chain) was captured by sequencing in a study of blood T cell repertoires in COVID-19 (dated by TCRdb to 2020 to 2022). For context, the study as a whole: Samples from collaborators originated in the United States, Italy and Spain and spanned both the acute and convalescent phases of COVID-19. The prospective study material was composed of cDNA or gDNA derived from T cells, B-cell-depleted T cells, or PBMCs. The dataset comprised deeply sampled blood TCRbeta repertoires from subjects exposed to, actively infected with, or recovered from COVID-19. A freely available public database, intended as a resource for researchers studying the immune response to SARS-CoV-2, is where the repertoires were released. The samples were drawn from the first 160 participants of the ongoing ImmuneRACE study and from over 950 subjects provided by 6 global collaborators. The sample metadata nearly always contained a de-identified subject ID, COVID-19 status, age in years and sex. HLA class I and class II types, where available, came from metadata supplied by the sample provider rather than from assay-based typing. What the research found in general, with its limitations: The amount of clinical and demographic metadata varied by source and participant and was provided uncurated.

TCRbeta CDR3 regions were amplified from genomic DNA using the immunoSEQ Assay, a bias-controlled multiplex PCR. The published analysis was carried out like this. Within the assay, amplification of reference gene primers was used to estimate how many nucleated cells each sample contained. Sequence reads were collapsed and filtered to measure the absolute abundance of every unique TCRbeta CDR3 rearrangement. For each sample, productive Simpson clonality was calculated as the square root of Simpson's diversity index across productive rearrangements. The table comes from immuneACCESS by way of TCRdb, which keeps in-frame sequences with V and J called. Part of the clones is missing from these tables; in studies checked, under half for an unresolved V gene and the rest for unknown reasons. V and J calls and clone size are copied from that table; D and trimming were computed from the DNA. Within this sample are roughly 250,000 clones, with 85% to 90% of them counted one time only. Around 0.85% of the sample comes from the top ten.

Participants in the prospective study were aged about 18 to 100 years, lived in over 20 United States geographic areas, and enrolled through a virtual design. In the prospective study, cohorts were assigned on the basis of participant-reported clinical history obtained from a screening survey and a study questionnaire. Exposed participants were defined as having been in contact with someone with a PCR-confirmed or clinician-diagnosed COVID-19 case within 2 weeks of study entry. In the prospective study, whole blood, serum and a nasopharyngeal or oropharyngeal swab were collected from each participant by mobile phlebotomists. Prospective study participants could optionally give additional blood draws and questionnaires over a roughly two-month period. Before DNA extraction, prospective study blood samples were shipped either frozen or at room temperature. As regards this clone: The antigen it binds to is not known. Base quality data are lacking; no much larger clone is found one base away.

CDR1 SGHRS and CDR2 YFSETQ were looked up in the germline V gene. Reading from cysteine to phenylalanine, the CDR3 counts 17 amino acids. The retained sequence is limited to the CDR3, 51 bases, with the frame set at the first base. V lost 4 bases and J lost 2 bases; the stretch between them is 20 bases long. Recombination joined TRBV5-1 with TRBJ2-3; perhaps TRBD1 is the D gene, with 6 bases matching. The sample was PBMCs or T cells enriched from blood (not recorded which). This TCR was sampled from a man aged 50 or older who had been exposed to COVID-19. The CDR3 protein sequence reads: CASSIGTYRAITDTQYF. The nucleotide sequence reads as follows: TGCGCCAGCAGCATTGGCACGTACAGGGCCATCACAGATACGCAGTATTTT.